A single sample is the source of the 14 T cell receptor beta chains below, sequenced in a study of T cell responses to AZD1222 COVID-19 vaccine. Here immunoSEQ multiplex PCR was the method, and the copy in TCRdb shows in-frame clones only, minus some. The data hold nearly 110,000 clones, with roughly 90% observed a single time. The source was peripheral blood, collected on day 0 of AZD1222 vaccination. These receptors were obtained from an adult in good health.

This sequence joins TRBV5-1 and TRBJ2-4, with 11 bases lining up with TRBD2. Germline V gene data show CDR1 as SGHRS and CDR2 as YFSETQ. J lost 3 bases, V lost 0 bases, and 8 bases had no gene match. The CDR3 spans 18 residues. The CDR3 region has the DNA TGCGCCAGCAGCTTGGTCCCAGGGACTAGCGGAAACAAAAACATTCAGTACTTC. Translation gives CASSLVPGTSGNKNIQYF. The full variable domain, rest sourced from reference TRBV5-1 and TRBJ2-4, is KAGVTQTPRYLIKTRGQQVTLSCSPISGHRSVSWYQQTPGQGLQFLFEYFSETQRNKGNFPGRFSGRQFSNSRSEMNVSTLELGDSALYLCASSLVPGTSGNKNIQYFGAGTRLSVL.

This clone was counted between two and nine times. The rearrangement links TRBV29-1 to TRBJ1-1; D gene uncertain. CDR1 and CDR2 from the germline V gene are SQVTM and ANQGSEA. The CDR3 is 13 amino acids. V was clipped by 6 bases and J by 2 bases, with 13 bases between them. Written as DNA, the CDR3 is TGCAGCGTAGCAAAGACCGTCAACACTGAAGCTTTCTTT. Its protein product is CSVAKTVNTEAFF.

The CDR3 nucleotides read TGTGCCAGCAGCTTATTCCGGGACACCATATATTTT. The encoded protein is CASSLFRDTIYF. The chain joins TRBV7-2 to TRBJ1-3; D unclear. There are 12 residues in the CDR3. Germline V CDR1 and CDR2: SGHTA, FQGNSA. V was clipped by 2 bases and J by 8 bases, with 7 bases between them.

The J gene is TRBJ1-3, the V gene TRBV11-2; 9 bases agree with TRBD1. Trimming at V came to 5 bases and at J to 0 bases, leaving 8 bases not matched to a gene. The CDR3 consists of 17 residues. Germline lookup yields CDR1 SGHAT and CDR2 FQNNGV. The CDR3 reads CASSTRTGASSGNTIYF. The CDR3 DNA is TGTGCCAGCAGCACAAGGACAGGGGCGAGCTCTGGAAACACCATATATTTT.

This chain connects TRBV4-2 to TRBJ2-5; 10 bases map to TRBD2. V lost 0 bases to trimming and J lost 2 bases; unmatched junction nucleotides: 6. Germline assignment: CDR1 LGHNA and CDR2 YNFKEQ. CDR3 length: 17 residues. CDR3 nucleotides: TGTGCCAGCAGCCAAGATTCAGGACTAGCGGTACAAGAGACCCAGTACTTC. It specifies CASSQDSGLAVQETQYF.

The chain joins TRBV3-1 (or the pseudogene TRBV3-2) to TRBJ1-4; no firm D call. The CDR3 is 14 amino acids. Germline CDR1 LGHDT, CDR2 YNNKEL (reference sequence). V dropped 1 base and J dropped 3 bases, with 6 bases sitting between them. In DNA, the CDR3 is TGTGCCAGCAGCCAAGCGGGGTCTAATGAAAAACTGTTTTTT. Protein product: CASSQAGSNEKLFF.

This clone appeared a single time. The DNA of the CDR3 is TGTGCCAGCAGTTTAGTCCGGGGTTACAATCAGCCCCAGCATTTT. Translating it yields CASSLVRGYNQPQHF. This chain connects TRBV27 to TRBJ1-5; D remains unclear. This CDR3 spans 15 amino acids. Trimming left V 2 bases short and J 3 bases short, with 11 bases between. CDR1 is MNHEY and CDR2 is SMNVEV in the germline V gene (reference sequence).

This clone was seen a single time. This rearrangement joins TRBV9 to TRBJ2-7; TRBD2 might be the D (7 bases). CDR1 is SGDLS and CDR2 is YYNGEE in the germline V gene. CDR3 length: 18 amino acids. V was pared by 3 bases and J by 0 bases, with 22 bases between. DNA for the CDR3: TGTGCCAGCAGCGCAGACCCATGGGACACGGGAGGCTCCTACGAGCAGTACTTC. This gives the protein CASSADPWDTGGSYEQYF.

CDR3 in DNA: TGCGCCAGCGGGGAAGGGACCCAGTACTTC. Translated, it gives CASGEGTQYF. The chain is built from TRBV5-1 and TRBJ2-5; D ambiguous. The CDR3 consists of 10 residues. Germline loops: CDR1 SGHRS, CDR2 YFSETQ. The V and J ends lost 7 bases and 7 bases respectively, with 8 bases between them.

The genes are TRBV11-2 and TRBJ2-3; 13 bases align to TRBD2. CDR1 and CDR2 from the germline V gene are SGHAT and FQNNGV. V lost 0 bases and J lost 7; bases outside the gene matches: 1. The CDR3 has 15 amino acids. CDR3 sequence reads: CASSLETSGRYTQYF. CDR3 coding DNA: TGTGCCAGCAGCTTAGAGACTAGCGGGAGGTATACGCAGTATTTT. Full variable domain (outside the CDR3, taken from reference TRBV11-2 and TRBJ2-3): EAGVAQSPRYKIIEKRQSVAFWCNPISGHATLYWYQQILGQGPKLLIQFQNNGVVDDSQLPKDRFSAERLKGVDSTLKIQPAKLEDSAVYLCASSLETSGRYTQYFGPGTRLTVL.

The chain has TRBV10-3 and TRBJ1-2; 8 nucleotides match TRBD1. J was trimmed by 4 bases and V by 7 bases; bases with no gene match: 5. The CDR3 has 13 amino acids. The germline gives CDR1 ENHRY, CDR2 SYGVKD. CDR3 DNA: TGTGCCATCACCCAGGACAGGGCCTATGGCTACACCTTC. Translation gives CAITQDRAYGYTF.

J is TRBJ1-3 and V is TRBV19, with D unclear. CDR1 and CDR2 from the germline V gene are LNHDA and SQIVND (reference sequence). This CDR3 has 15 amino acids. V lost 6 bases to trimming and J lost 0 bases, with 12 bases between them. The CDR3 region has the DNA TGTGCCAGTAGCATAAGAACTGCCTCTGGAAACACCATATATTTT. Translated, it gives CASSIRTASGNTIYF.

The chain recombines TRBV11-1 with TRBJ2-5; D possibly corresponds to TRBD2 (5 bases). The CDR3 length is 16 residues. Trimming left V 4 bases short and J 4 bases short, with 19 bases between. CDR1 is SGHAT, CDR2 FQDESV, per germline (reference sequence). The CDR3 DNA reads TGTGCCAGCAGCTACAGATTAGCGACGTCCCCAGAGACCCAGTACTTC. As protein: CASSYRLATSPETQYF.

The chain employs TRBV5-1 and TRBJ2-3, with D unclear. V was cut by 1 base and J by 1 base, with 16 bases left in between. This CDR3 is 17 amino acids long. CDR1 is SGHRS and CDR2 is YFSETQ in the germline V gene. CDR3 sequence: CASSLNRQTPGTDTQYF. The CDR3, as DNA: TGCGCCAGCAGCTTGAACAGACAAACCCCTGGCACAGATACGCAGTATTTT.